This TCR beta chain appears in the sequencing data of a study of OX40 agonist ivuxolimab in advanced cancers. Study as a whole: Patients assigned to dose escalation were diagnosed with hepatocellular carcinoma, melanoma, renal cell or head and neck cancer. Findings and limits, study-wide: Partial responders at 0.1-3.0 mg/kg showed near-lowest clonal expansion.

Germline V gene data show CDR1 as SGDLS and CDR2 as YYNGEE. The CDR3 covers 12 residues. The V end lost 4 bases, the J end lost 6 bases, and 7 bases lay between the germline ends. Clones were read by immunoSEQ multiplex PCR, and TCRdb kept only the in-frame ones, dropping some. The sample has 19,000 or so clones, roughly 90% seen once. As for this clone: The antigen is undetermined.

The chain uses TRBV9 and TRBJ2-2; no clear D gene. This sample comprised CD4+ or CD8+ T cells sorted from blood, obtained in a trial of the OX40 agonist ivuxolimab. The receptor comes from an adult with an advanced solid tumor such as melanoma, head and neck, liver or kidney cancer. CDR3 nucleotides: TGTGCCAGCAGCACCTGGTCCGGGGAGCTGTTTTTT. Its protein product is CASSTWSGELFF.